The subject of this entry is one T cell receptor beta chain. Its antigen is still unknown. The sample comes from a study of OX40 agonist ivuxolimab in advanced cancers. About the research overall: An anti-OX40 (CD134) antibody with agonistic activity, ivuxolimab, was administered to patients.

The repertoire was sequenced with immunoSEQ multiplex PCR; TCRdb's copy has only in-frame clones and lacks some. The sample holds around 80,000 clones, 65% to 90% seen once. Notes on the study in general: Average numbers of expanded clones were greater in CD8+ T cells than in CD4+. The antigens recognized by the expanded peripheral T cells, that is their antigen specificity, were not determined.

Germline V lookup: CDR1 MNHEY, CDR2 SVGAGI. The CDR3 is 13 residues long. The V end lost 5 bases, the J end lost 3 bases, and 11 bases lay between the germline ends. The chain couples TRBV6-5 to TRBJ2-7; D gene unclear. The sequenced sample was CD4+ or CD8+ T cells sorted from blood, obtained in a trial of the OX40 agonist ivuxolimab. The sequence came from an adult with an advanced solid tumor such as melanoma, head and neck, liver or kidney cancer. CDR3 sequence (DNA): TGTGCCAGCAGTGAAGGTAGGGTCTACGAGCAGTACTTC. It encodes CASSEGRVYEQYF.